This T cell receptor (beta chain) appears in the sequencing data of a study of shared clonotypes between healthy human individuals. V lost 3 bases, J lost 3 bases, and 6 bases stayed unmatched. The germline gives CDR1 SGHAT, CDR2 FQNNGV. The CDR3 sequence is 15 residues long. Terminally differentiated effector memory CD45RA+ cells were left out of the naive CD8 fraction, which was CD45RO-negative and positively selected for CCR7. The assay was immunoSEQ multiplex PCR, and TCRdb's table has in-frame clones only and misses some. The data show about 2 million clones, with over 85% seen just once and 1% to 1.5% held by the top ten.

The chain employs TRBV11-2 and TRBJ1-1; 8 bases are a match to TRBD1. Sequenced material: naive CD8+ T cells sorted from blood. This receptor was identified in a man between 18 and 35 years old in good health. CDR3: CASSFSTGADTEAFF. The CDR3 DNA reads as TGTGCCAGCAGCTTTTCGACAGGGGCAGACACTGAAGCTTTCTTT.